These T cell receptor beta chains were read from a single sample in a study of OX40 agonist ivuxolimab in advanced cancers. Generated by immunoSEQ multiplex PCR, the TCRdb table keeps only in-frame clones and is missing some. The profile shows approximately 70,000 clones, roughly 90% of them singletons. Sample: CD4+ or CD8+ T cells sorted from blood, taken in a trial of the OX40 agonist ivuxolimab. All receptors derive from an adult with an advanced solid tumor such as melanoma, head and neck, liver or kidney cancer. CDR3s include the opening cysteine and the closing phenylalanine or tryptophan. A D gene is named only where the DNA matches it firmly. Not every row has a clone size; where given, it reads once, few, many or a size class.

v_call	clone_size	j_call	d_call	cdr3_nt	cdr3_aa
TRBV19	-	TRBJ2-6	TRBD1	TGTGCCACTAGACAGGGTAGCCCCCTTGGGGCCAACGTCCTGACTTTC	CATRQGSPLGANVLTF
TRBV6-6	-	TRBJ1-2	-	TGTGCCAGCAGGGAGGACGGAGACTATGGCTACACCTTC	CASREDGDYGYTF
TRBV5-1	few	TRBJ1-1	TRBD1	TGCGCCAGCAGCTTGGACGGGACAGGACCTCTGGCTTTCTTT	CASSLDGTGPLAFF
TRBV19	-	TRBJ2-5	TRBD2	TGTGCCAGTTCTAATAGCGGGAGGGCCGTCGAGACCCAGTACTTC	CASSNSGRAVETQYF
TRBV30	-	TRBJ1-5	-	TGTGCCTGGAGTGCTGGCAGGCCAGATCAGCCCCAGCATTTT	CAWSAGRPDQPQHF
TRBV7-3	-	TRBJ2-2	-	TGTGCCAGCAGCTCGCCCGGTGGGGAGCTGTTTTTT	CASSSPGGELFF
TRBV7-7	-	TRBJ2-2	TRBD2	TGTGCTAGCGGGCTAGCGGGAGGGGCCGGGGAGCTGTTTTTT	CASGLAGGAGELFF
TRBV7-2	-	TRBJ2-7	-	TGTGCCAGCAGGGAGGGGTTTGTGGACGAGCAGTACTTC	CASREGFVDEQYF
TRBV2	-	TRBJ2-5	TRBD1	TGTGCCAGCAGTCCCGGGACAGACGATCAAGAGACCCAGTACTTC	CASSPGTDDQETQYF
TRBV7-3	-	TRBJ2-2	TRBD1	TGTGCCAGCAGCCGGGACAGGAACACCGGGGAGCTGTTTTTT	CASSRDRNTGELFF
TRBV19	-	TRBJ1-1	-	TGTGCCAGTACCTTTGGGGGGCAGCGCGCTGAAGCTTTCTTT	CASTFGGQRAEAFF
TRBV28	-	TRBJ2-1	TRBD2	TGTGCCAGCAGTTTTAGCTACGGGGGGAGCTCCTACAATGAGCAGTTCTTC	CASSFSYGGSSYNEQFF
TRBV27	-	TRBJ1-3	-	TGTGCCAGCAGTTTCACCCACAGTGGGGTCCGTCTTGGGCGCTCTGGAAACACCATATATTTT	CASSFTHSGVRLGRSGNTIYF
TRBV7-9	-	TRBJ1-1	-	TGTGCCAGCAGCACCTGGGTTAGCCGGGGCACTGAAGCTTTCTTT	CASSTWVSRGTEAFF
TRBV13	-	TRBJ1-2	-	TGTGCCAGCAGCCTTGGGAGAGACTATGGCTACACCTTC	CASSLGRDYGYTF
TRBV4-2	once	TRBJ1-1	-	TGTGCCAGCAGCCTTGGGAGCGGGGGCCCTGAAGCTTTCTTT	CASSLGSGGPEAFF
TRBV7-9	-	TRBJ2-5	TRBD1	TGTGCCAGCAGCGGAGGGACAGGAGGGCAAGAGACCCAGTACTTC	CASSGGTGGQETQYF
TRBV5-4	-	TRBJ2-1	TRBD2	TGTGCCAGCAGCGCCCCCTTAGCGGGCTGGGTAGGGGAGCAGTTCTTC	CASSAPLAGWVGEQFF
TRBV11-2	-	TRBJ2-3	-	TGTGCCAGCAGCTTAGGAGGGAGTGAGGCAGATACGCAGTATTTT	CASSLGGSEADTQYF
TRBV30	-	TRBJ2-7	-	TGTGCCTGGAGTGTACGCGCGCCCTACGAGCAGTACTTC	CAWSVRAPYEQYF
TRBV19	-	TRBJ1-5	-	TGTGCCAGTAGTCTCCGACACTCCAATCAGCCCCAGCATTTT	CASSLRHSNQPQHF
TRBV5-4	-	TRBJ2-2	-	TGTGCCAGCAGCCCTCGTGGGGGTAGTCGCACCGGGGAGCTGTTTTTT	CASSPRGGSRTGELFF
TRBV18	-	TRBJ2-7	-	TGTGCCAGCTCACCTTCCGGGACCTACGAGCAGTACTTC	CASSPSGTYEQYF
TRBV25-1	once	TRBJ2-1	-	TGTGCCAGCAGTGAATTGGGGGGAGTGCGTAATGAGCAGTTCTTC	CASSELGGVRNEQFF
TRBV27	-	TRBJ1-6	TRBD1	TGTGCCAGCAGTTCTACGGACAGGGGGATCAATTCACCCCTCCACTTT	CASSSTDRGINSPLHF
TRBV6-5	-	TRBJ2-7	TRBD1	TGTGCCAGCAGTTACTCCCGGGACAGGGGCGACGAGCAGTACTTC	CASSYSRDRGDEQYF
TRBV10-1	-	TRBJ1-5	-	TGCGCCAGCAGTGCAGATAAGGTGTCGGAGAGTCAGCCCCAGCATTTT	CASSADKVSESQPQHF
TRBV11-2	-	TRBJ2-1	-	TGTGCCAGCAGCTCCTCCCAGGGTAGGTCCTTTTACACTGAGCAGTTCTTC	CASSSSQGRSFYTEQFF
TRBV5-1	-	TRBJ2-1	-	TGCGCCAGCTCCAGGGACGCGGCTTCCTACAATGAGCAGTTCTTC	CASSRDAASYNEQFF
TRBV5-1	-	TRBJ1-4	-	TGCGCCAGCAGCCCCGGCAGGGACACAACTAATGAAAAACTGTTTTTT	CASSPGRDTTNEKLFF
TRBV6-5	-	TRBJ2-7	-	TGTGCCATAGGGGCCTCCTACGAGCAGTACTTC	CAIGASYEQYF
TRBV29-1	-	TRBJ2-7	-	TGCAGCGTTGGGACAGAGATCTACGAGCAGTACTTC	CSVGTEIYEQYF
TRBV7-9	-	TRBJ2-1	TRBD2	TGTGCCAGCAGCCAGGCGGGGGGGCCCTACAATGAGCAGTTCTTC	CASSQAGGPYNEQFF
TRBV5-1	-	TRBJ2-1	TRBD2	TGCGCCAGCAGCTTAACCGGGACTACCCAATACAATGAGCAGTTCTTC	CASSLTGTTQYNEQFF
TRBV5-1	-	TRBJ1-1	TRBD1	TGCGCCAGCAGCTGGGGACAGGCGGGCACTGAAGCTTTCTTT	CASSWGQAGTEAFF
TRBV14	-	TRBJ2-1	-	TGTGCCAGCACCCCACCGGGTCTGGGGGCGAATGAGCAGTTCTTC	CASTPPGLGANEQFF
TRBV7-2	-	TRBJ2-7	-	TGTGCCAGCAGCCCCACAGGGGGGGCCTCCTACGAGCAGTACTTC	CASSPTGGASYEQYF
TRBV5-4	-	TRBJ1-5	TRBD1	TGTGCCAGCAGCTTGAGACAGGGAGGATCCGGGAGCAATCAGCCCCAGCATTTT	CASSLRQGGSGSNQPQHF
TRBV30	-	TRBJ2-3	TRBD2	TGTGCCTGGAGTCCCTGGACTAGCGGATACACAGATACGCAGTATTTT	CAWSPWTSGYTDTQYF
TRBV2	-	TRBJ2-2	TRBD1	TGTGCCAGCAGTGTTGGACAGGGAACCGGGGAGCTGTTTTTT	CASSVGQGTGELFF
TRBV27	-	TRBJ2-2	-	TGTGCCAGCAGTTGGAATATTAACACCGGGGAGCTGTTTTTT	CASSWNINTGELFF
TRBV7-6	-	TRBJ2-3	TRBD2	TGTGCCAGCAGCGCGGACAAGGCGGGGGGGGGTACAGATACGCAGTATTTT	CASSADKAGGGTDTQYF
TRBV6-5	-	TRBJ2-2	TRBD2	TGTGCCAGCAGTCGTAGCGGGAGAGACACCGGGGAGCTGTTTTTT	CASSRSGRDTGELFF
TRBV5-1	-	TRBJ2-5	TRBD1	TGCGCCAGCAGCTTCGCGGACAGGGCTGAGACCCAGTACTTC	CASSFADRAETQYF
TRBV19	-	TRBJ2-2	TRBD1	TGTGCCAGTAGTATTGACAGGGCTCGCACCGGGGAGCTGTTTTTT	CASSIDRARTGELFF
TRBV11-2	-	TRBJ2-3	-	TGTGCCAGCAGCTTTAATACCGGGACTGCCGGCGATACGCAGTATTTT	CASSFNTGTAGDTQYF